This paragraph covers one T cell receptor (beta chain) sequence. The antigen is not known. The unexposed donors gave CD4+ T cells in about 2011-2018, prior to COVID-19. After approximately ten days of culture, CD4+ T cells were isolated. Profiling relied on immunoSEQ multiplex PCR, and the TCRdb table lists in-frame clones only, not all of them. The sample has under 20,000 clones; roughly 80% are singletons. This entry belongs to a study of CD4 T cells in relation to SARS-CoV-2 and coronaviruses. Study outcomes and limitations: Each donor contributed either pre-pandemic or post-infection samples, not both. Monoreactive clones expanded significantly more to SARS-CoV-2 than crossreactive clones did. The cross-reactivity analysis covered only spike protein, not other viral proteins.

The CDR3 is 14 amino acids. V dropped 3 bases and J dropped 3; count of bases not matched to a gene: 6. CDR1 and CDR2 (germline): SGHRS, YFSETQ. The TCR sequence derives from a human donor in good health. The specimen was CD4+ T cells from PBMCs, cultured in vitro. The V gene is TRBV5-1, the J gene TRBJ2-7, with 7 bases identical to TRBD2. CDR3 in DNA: TGCGCCAGCAGCTCCTCTAGCGGAAACTACGAGCAGTACTTC. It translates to CASSSSSGNYEQYF.